The 19 T cell receptor beta chains below were found in one sample sequenced in a study of neurological immune-mediated disorders. TCRdb itself ran the 5' RACE reads through MiXCR, one entry per CDR3 protein. The sample consists of 3,500 to 5,000 distinct CDR3 sequences, about 33% of them appearing once. The sample was CD8+ T cells from blood. These receptors came from a man between 45 and 60 years old with HTLV-1-associated myelopathy (HAM/TSP).

The chain recombines TRBV6-5 with TRBJ2-1; 11 positions agree with TRBD2. The ends lost 2 bases at V and 9 bases at J; junction bases unmatched: 3. The CDR3 sequence is 14 residues long. Germline-derived CDR1 and CDR2 are MNHEY and SVGAGI. Here the CDR3 reads CASSYGTSGTEQFF. DNA for the CDR3: TGTGCCAGCAGTTACGGGACTAGCGGCACTGAGCAGTTCTTC.

In this sample, this clonotype turned up many times. The chain joins TRBV20-1 to TRBJ2-1; no reliable D call. The CDR3 sequence is 12 residues long. V lost 0 bases, J lost 6 bases, and 6 bases lay in between. The germline V gene has CDR1 DFQATT and CDR2 SNEGSKA (reference sequence). CDR3 nucleotide sequence: TGCAGTGCTAGAGATATAGGCAATGAGCAGTTCTTC. The encoded protein is CSARDIGNEQFF.

In this sample, this clonotype turned up many times. This chain connects TRBV27 to TRBJ2-1; D unclear. The CDR3 has 15 residues. Looked up from germline, CDR1 is MNHEY and CDR2 is SMNVEV (reference sequence). The V end lost 10 bases, the J end lost 0 bases, and 16 bases lay between the germline ends. The CDR3 protein is CAIRSSESSYNEQFF. The CDR3 DNA reads as TGTGCCATCAGGAGTTCCGAGAGCTCCTACAATGAGCAGTTCTTC.

This clonotype is classed as large (0.1 to 1%). CDR3 amino acids: CSARDTQREGPRGGELFF. The CDR3 DNA sequence: TGCAGTGCTAGAGATACCCAGCGGGAGGGCCCGCGGGGCGGGGAGCTGTTTTTT. The chain recombines TRBV20-1 with TRBJ2-2, with 10 bases that match TRBD2. The CDR3 runs 18 residues. With V trimmed by 0 bases and J by 7 bases, 14 bases remained unmatched. CDR1 and CDR2 (germline): DFQATT, SNEGSKA (reference sequence).

V is TRBV20-1 and J is TRBJ2-3; TRBD1 matches at 10 bases. V shed 2 bases, J shed 4 bases, and the junction held 6 bases outside the gene matches. CDR1 is DFQATT, CDR2 SNEGSKA, per germline (reference sequence). The CDR3 is 15 amino acids. The CDR3 DNA is TGCAGTGCTAGAACCGGGACAGGGGCCGCAGATACGCAGTATTTT. Its protein product is CSARTGTGAADTQYF.

This clonotype has just one count. The chain carries TRBV5-1 and TRBJ2-1, with 9 bases lining up with TRBD1. V trimming: 5 bases; J trimming: 1 base; junction bases outside the gene matches: 4. Germline V lookup: CDR1 SGHRS, CDR2 YFSETQ. This CDR3 region has 15 residues. In nucleotides, the CDR3 is TGCGCCAGCAGACCGGGACAGGGTTCCTACAATGAGCAGTTCTTC. This sequence encodes CASRPGQGSYNEQFF.

At least ten counts were recorded for this clonotype. The rearrangement links TRBV4-2 to TRBJ1-1; the D gene is possibly TRBD1 (5 bases). This CDR3 has 15 amino acids. CDR1 LGHNA and CDR2 YNFKEQ come from the germline V gene. The V end lost 0 bases, the J end lost 0 bases, and 8 bases lay between the germline ends. Written as DNA, the CDR3 is TGTGCCAGCAGCCAAGATCGGGGGGTGAACACTGAAGCTTTCTTT. Translation gives CASSQDRGVNTEAFF.

This clonotype was recorded at least ten times. This chain joins TRBV7-9 and TRBJ2-1; 11 nucleotides agree with TRBD1. From germline, CDR1 is SEHNR and CDR2 FQNEAQ (reference sequence). The junction had 5 bases not matched to a gene; V was cut back by 4 bases and J by 6 bases. The CDR3 totals 15 residues. The CDR3 is CASSYPGQGVNEQFF. The CDR3 coding sequence is TGTGCCAGCAGCTACCCGGGACAGGGGGTCAATGAGCAGTTCTTC.

CDR3 loop: CASSQDFGLTGELFF. CDR3 DNA sequence: TGTGCCAGCAGCCAAGACTTTGGTCTAACCGGGGAGCTGTTTTTT. V gene TRBV14 combines with J gene TRBJ2-2, with D hard to call. Between the trimmed V and J ends, which lost 0 bases and 5 bases, there was a span of 10 bases. The CDR3 covers 15 residues. Germline V lookup: CDR1 SGHDN, CDR2 FVKESK.

By its share, this clonotype is medium-sized. This chain connects TRBV29-1 to TRBJ1-2; no clear D. CDR3 length: 11 residues. Germline V gene lookup returns CDR1 SQVTM and CDR2 ANQGSEA. This chain's CDR3 is CSTDVGYGYTF. The CDR3 bases are TGCAGTACTGACGTAGGCTATGGCTACACCTTC. The complete variable domain, with remaining parts taken from reference TRBV29-1 and TRBJ1-2, reads SAVISQKPSRDICQRGTSLTIQCQVDSQVTMMFWYRQQPGQSLTLIATANQGSEATYESGFVIDKFPISRPNLTFSTLTVSNMSPEDSSIYLCSTDVGYGYTFGSGTRLTVV.

This clonotype was counted at least ten times. The chain combines TRBV20-1 with TRBJ2-5; 11 bases fit TRBD1. Germline-derived CDR1 and CDR2 are DFQATT and SNEGSKA (reference sequence). The ends lost 1 base at V and 4 bases at J; junction bases unmatched: 8. The CDR3 contains 16 residues. The CDR3 is CSARVLGQGESETQYF. DNA of the CDR3: TGCAGTGCTAGAGTTCTGGGACAGGGGGAATCAGAGACCCAGTACTTC.

V is TRBV5-5 and J is TRBJ2-7; 7 bases align to TRBD1. Germline V gene data show CDR1 as SGHKS and CDR2 as YYEKEE (reference sequence). Trimming at V came to 1 base and at J to 3 bases, leaving 4 bases not matched to a gene. This CDR3 comprises 14 residues. Here the CDR3 reads CASSLSGGSYEQYF. CDR3 coding DNA: TGTGCCAGCAGCTTGTCAGGGGGAAGCTACGAGCAGTACTTC.

A note on this clonotype: A read error may produce the germline difference seen at one junction end. The chain employs TRBV3-1 and TRBJ2-1, with D perhaps TRBD2 (5 bases). The CDR3 covers 13 residues. Germline V gene data show CDR1 as LGHDT and CDR2 as YNNKEL (reference sequence). CDR3 DNA: TGTGCCAGCAGCCAAGATAACGGAGCGGATGAGCAGTTC. Its translation is CASSQDNGADEQF.

This clonotype came up many times. The chain recombines TRBV4-1 with TRBJ1-6; D may be TRBD1 (5 bases). Germline V gene data show CDR1 as MGHRA and CDR2 as YSYEKL. The CDR3 loop spans 16 amino acids. V was shortened by 8 bases and J by 4 bases, with 18 bases between the two germline ends. In DNA, the CDR3 is TGCGCCAGCCGGGACCTCAGATCTGAATATAATTCACCCCTCCACTTT. Translating it yields CASRDLRSEYNSPLHF.

This clonotype was observed many times. The chain employs TRBV5-1 and TRBJ1-1; 8 bases align to TRBD1. V lost 3 bases, J lost 3 bases, and 7 bases stayed unmatched. This CDR3 spans 15 amino acids. CDR1 and CDR2 (germline): SGHRS, YFSETQ. DNA of the CDR3: TGCGCCAGCAGCTCTCGGACAGGGTATGACACTGAAGCTTTCTTT. Protein sequence: CASSSRTGYDTEAFF.

Judged by abundance, this clonotype is medium-sized (0.01 to 0.1%). The V and J genes are TRBV7-2 and TRBJ1-1; possible D gene TRBD1, 6 bases. The length of the CDR3 is 12 residues. Deletions cut 5 bases from V and 4 bases from J, with 8 bases between. Germline CDR1 and CDR2: SGHTA and FQGNSA. The CDR3 nucleotides read TGTGCCAGCAGCGTCAGGGGCACTGAAGCTTTCTTT. As protein: CASSVRGTEAFF. Looking up the rest from reference TRBV7-2 and TRBJ1-1 gives the full variable domain: GAGVSQSPSNKVTEKGKDVELRCDPISGHTALYWYRQSLGQGLEFLIYFQGNSAPDKSGLPSDRFSAERTGGSVSTLTIQRTQQEDSAVYLCASSVRGTEAFFGQGTRLTVV.

The table lists this clonotype with many counts. V usage is TRBV2 and J usage is TRBJ2-3, with D possibly matching TRBD2 (7 bases). The V end was cut by 2 bases, the J end by 2 bases, with 20 bases between. The CDR3 totals 18 residues. Germline V gives CDR1 SNHLY, CDR2 FYNNEI. CDR3 sequence (DNA): TGTGCCAGCAGTGAATTTGGGGGGGGCTTTACCTACACAGATACGCAGTATTTT. This gives the protein CASSEFGGGFTYTDTQYF.

The sample holds many counts of this clonotype. The chain links TRBV15 to TRBJ1-6; maybe TRBD1 (5 bases). This CDR3 is built from 15 residues. Looked up from germline, CDR1 is LNHNV and CDR2 is YYDKDF (reference sequence). V lost 8 bases, J lost 9 bases, and 20 bases lay in between. CDR3 bases: TGTGCCACCGCCGGGACCGCCGAGTATTCTTCACCCCTCCACTTT. Amino acid sequence: CATAGTAEYSSPLHF. Drawing the rest from reference TRBV15 and TRBJ1-6, the complete variable domain is DAMVIQNPRYQVTQFGKPVTLSCSQTLNHNVMYWYQQKSSQAPKLLFHYYDKDFNNEADTPDNFQSRRPNTSFCFLDIRSPGLGDTAMYLCATAGTAEYSSPLHFGNGTRLTVT.

This clonotype was observed at least ten times. The rearrangement links TRBV7-9 to TRBJ2-7; the match to TRBD1 covers 9 bases. The CDR3 contains 14 residues. Trimming took 5 bases from V and 6 from J; bases not matched to a gene: 8. Germline CDR1 and CDR2: SEHNR and FQNEAQ (reference sequence). The DNA for the CDR3 is TGTGCCAGCAGCCCCGGGGACAGGGCAGGCGAGCAGTACTTC. Encoded protein: CASSPGDRAGEQYF.